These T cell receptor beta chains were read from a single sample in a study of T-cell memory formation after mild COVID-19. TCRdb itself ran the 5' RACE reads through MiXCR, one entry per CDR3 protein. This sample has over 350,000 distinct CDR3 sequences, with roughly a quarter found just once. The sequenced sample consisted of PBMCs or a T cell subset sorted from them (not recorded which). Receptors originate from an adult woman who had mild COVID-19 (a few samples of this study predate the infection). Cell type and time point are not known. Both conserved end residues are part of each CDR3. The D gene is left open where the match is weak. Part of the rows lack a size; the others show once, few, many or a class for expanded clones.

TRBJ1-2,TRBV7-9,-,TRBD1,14,TGTGCCAGCAGCTTACAGGGGGCAGGGTTTGGCTACACCTTC,CASSLQGAGFGYTF
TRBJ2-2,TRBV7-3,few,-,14,TGTGCCAGCAGCCGGGACGACCTCCGAGGGGAGCTGTTTTTT,CASSRDDLRGELFF
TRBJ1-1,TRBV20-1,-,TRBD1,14,TGCAGTGCTGGAGATCCAGGGGGCGGAACTGAAGCTTTCTTT,CSAGDPGGGTEAFF
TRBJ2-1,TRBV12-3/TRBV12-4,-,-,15,TGTGCCAGCACCCTTCAGGCGGGAACCTACAATGAGCAGTTCTTC,CASTLQAGTYNEQFF
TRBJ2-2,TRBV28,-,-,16,TGTGCCAGCACCTTAGGCCCTGGGGGAATCACCGGGGAGCTGTTTTTT,CASTLGPGGITGELFF
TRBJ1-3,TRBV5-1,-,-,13,TGCGCCAGCAGGGGACTGATTGGAAACACCATATATTTT,CASRGLIGNTIYF
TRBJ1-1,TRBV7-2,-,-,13,TGTGCCAGCACCCCGTGGGCGGGGACTGAAGCTTTCTTT,CASTPWAGTEAFF
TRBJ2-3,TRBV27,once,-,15,TGTGCCAGCAGCCCCGGGGGTTGGAGCACAGATACGCAGTATTTT,CASSPGGWSTDTQYF
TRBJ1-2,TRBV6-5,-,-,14,TGTGCCAGCAGTTTCTCCGACAGCCCCTATGGCTACACCTTC,CASSFSDSPYGYTF
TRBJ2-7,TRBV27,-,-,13,TGTGCCAGCAGTTTAGATGCAGCCTACGAGCAGTACTTC,CASSLDAAYEQYF
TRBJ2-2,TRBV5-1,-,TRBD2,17,TGCGCCAGCAGCTTGTCGACTAGCCGGGGGAACACCGGGGAGCTGTTTTTT,CASSLSTSRGNTGELFF
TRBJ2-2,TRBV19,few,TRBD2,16,TGTGCCAGTAGTATATTTGAGGGACTAGTCACCGGGGAGCTGTTTTTT,CASSIFEGLVTGELFF
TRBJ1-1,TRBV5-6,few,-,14,TGTGCCAGCAGCCCGGACCGCCTGGACACTGAAGCTTTCTTT,CASSPDRLDTEAFF
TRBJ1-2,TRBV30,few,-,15,TGTGCCTGGGGGCGACAGGAACCTTATAACTATGGCTACACCTTC,CAWGRQEPYNYGYTF
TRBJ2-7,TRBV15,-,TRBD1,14,TGTGCCACCAGCCCGGACAGGGCTGGAATCGAGCAGTACTTC,CATSPDRAGIEQYF
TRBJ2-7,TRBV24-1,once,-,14,TGTGCCACCAGTGGTTCAGGGGACCCCTACGAGCAGTACTTC,CATSGSGDPYEQYF
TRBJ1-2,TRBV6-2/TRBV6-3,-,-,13,TGTGCCAGCACTTCCACAGGGTACTATGGCTACACCTTC,CASTSTGYYGYTF
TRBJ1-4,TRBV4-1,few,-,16,TGCGCCAGCAGCCAAGACCAGGGTCCAACTAATGAAAAACTGTTTTTT,CASSQDQGPTNEKLFF
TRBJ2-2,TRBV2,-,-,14,TGTGCCAGCCTACTCAGCGTGAACACCGGGGAGCTGTTTTTT,CASLLSVNTGELFF
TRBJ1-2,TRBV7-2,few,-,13,TGTGCCAGCAGCACCCCCCGGGGCCATGGCTACACCTTC,CASSTPRGHGYTF
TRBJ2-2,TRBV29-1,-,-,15,TGCAGCGTTGAAGGCCTGGGGGGATACACCGGGGAGCTGTTTTTT,CSVEGLGGYTGELFF
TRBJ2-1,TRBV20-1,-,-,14,TGCAGTGCTAGACGACCCAGCTACTACAATGAGCAGTTCTTC,CSARRPSYYNEQFF
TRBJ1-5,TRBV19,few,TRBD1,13,TGTGCCAGTAGTATGAGGGGGCGAGAGCCCCAGCATTTT,CASSMRGREPQHF
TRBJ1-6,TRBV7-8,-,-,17,TGTGCCAGCAGCTTAGAGGTTTTGCTAGGACCTAATTCACCCCTCCACTTT,CASSLEVLLGPNSPLHF
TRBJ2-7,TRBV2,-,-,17,TGTGCCAGCAGTGAGCTCGGTTACGGACGGAGCTCCTACGAGCAGTACTTC,CASSELGYGRSSYEQYF
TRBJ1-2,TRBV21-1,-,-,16,TGTGCCAGCAGCAAAGGTTGGACAGGCTCTAACTATGGCTACACCTTC,CASSKGWTGSNYGYTF
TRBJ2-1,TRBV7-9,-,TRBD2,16,TGTGCCAGCAGCTTAGCGGCTAGCGGGCGATACAATGAGCAGTTCTTC,CASSLAASGRYNEQFF
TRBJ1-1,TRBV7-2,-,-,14,TGTGCCAGCAGCTTATGGATGGGGAACACTGAAGCTTTCTTT,CASSLWMGNTEAFF
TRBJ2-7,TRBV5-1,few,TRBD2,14,TGCGCCAGCAGCTACCGCGGGGGTCCCTACGAGCAGTACTTC,CASSYRGGPYEQYF
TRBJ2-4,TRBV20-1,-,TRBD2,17,TGCAGTGCTAGAGATCAAGCGGGAGGGCCATTTGGAAACATTCAGTACTTC,CSARDQAGGPFGNIQYF
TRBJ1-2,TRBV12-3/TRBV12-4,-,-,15,TGTGCCAGCAGTCCCCCCGGGGGGCTAAGCTATGGCTACACCTTC,CASSPPGGLSYGYTF
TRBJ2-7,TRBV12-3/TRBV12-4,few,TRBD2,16,TGTGCCAGCAGCCGAGGGACTAGCGCGCACTCCTACGAGCAGTACTTC,CASSRGTSAHSYEQYF
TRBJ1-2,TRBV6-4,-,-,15,TGTGCCAGCAGTGTTGCACACCAACTCCCCTATGGCTACACCTTC,CASSVAHQLPYGYTF
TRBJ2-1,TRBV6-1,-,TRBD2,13,TGTGCCAGCAGTGAAGCGGAGCGGGAGATTCTGTTCTTC,CASSEAEREILFF
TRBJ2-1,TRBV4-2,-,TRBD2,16,TGTGCCAGCAGCCAGCGGACTAGCGGGAGAAACAATGAGCAGTTCTTC,CASSQRTSGRNNEQFF
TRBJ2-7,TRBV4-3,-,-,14,TGCGCCGGGCCGGGGGCGGACAGTATCTACGAGCAGTACTTC,CAGPGADSIYEQYF
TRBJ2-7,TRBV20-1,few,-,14,TGCAGTGCTAGGGAGTGGACCGTGGATGCAGAGCAGTACTTC,CSAREWTVDAEQYF
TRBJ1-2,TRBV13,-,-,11,TGTGCCAGCCTTGAAGGAGGGGGCTACACCTTC,CASLEGGGYTF
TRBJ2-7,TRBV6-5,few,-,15,TGTGCCAGCAGTCTGGACCGGGACTCTACCTACGAGCAGTACTTC,CASSLDRDSTYEQYF
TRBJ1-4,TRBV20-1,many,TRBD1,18,TGCAGTGCTAGAGATCGGGGACAGGCTCGCCGTGGAGGAGAAAAACTGTTTTTT,CSARDRGQARRGGEKLFF
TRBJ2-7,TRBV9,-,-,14,TGTGCCAGCAGCCCTAGGGACACTACCTACGAGCAGTACTTC,CASSPRDTTYEQYF
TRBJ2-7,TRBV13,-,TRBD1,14,TGTGCCAGCAGCTTAGCTGGGACAGCGAGCGAGCAGTACTTC,CASSLAGTASEQYF
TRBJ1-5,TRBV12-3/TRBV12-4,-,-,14,TGTGCCAGCAGGAAGGACCTCGCGAATCAGCCCCAGCATTTT,CASRKDLANQPQHF
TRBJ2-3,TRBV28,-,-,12,TGTGCCAGCACCAGCTTCACAGATACGCAGTATTTT,CASTSFTDTQYF
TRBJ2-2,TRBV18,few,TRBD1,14,TGTGCCAGCTCACCGCTGGACAGGACCGGGGAGCTGTTTTTT,CASSPLDRTGELFF
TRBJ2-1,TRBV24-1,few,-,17,TGTGCCACCAGTGATTACACAGGGTCGAGCTCCTACAATGAGCAGTTCTTC,CATSDYTGSSSYNEQFF
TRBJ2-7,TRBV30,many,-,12,TGTGCCTGGAGTGGGACTTTCGACGAGCAGTACTTC,CAWSGTFDEQYF
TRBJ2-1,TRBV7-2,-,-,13,TGTGCCAGCAGCCTCAGTCAGGACAGTGGGCAGTTCTTC,CASSLSQDSGQFF
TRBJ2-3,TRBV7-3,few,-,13,TGTGCCAGCAGCTTAACGACCACGGATACGCAGTATTTT,CASSLTTTDTQYF
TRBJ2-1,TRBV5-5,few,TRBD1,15,TGTGCCAGCAGACCCACAGGGGAAAGCCTCAATGAGCAGTTCTTC,CASRPTGESLNEQFF
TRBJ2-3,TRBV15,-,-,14,TGTGCCACCAGCTACGACAGGTCCCCAGATACGCAGTATTTT,CATSYDRSPDTQYF
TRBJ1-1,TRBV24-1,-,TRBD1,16,TGTGCCACCAGGGGGACAGGGGGCCTCGAGGAGACTGAAGCTTTCTTT,CATRGTGGLEETEAFF
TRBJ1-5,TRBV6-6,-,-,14,TGTGCCAGCAGTTACTCGGGCCCCAATCAGCCCCAGCATTTT,CASSYSGPNQPQHF
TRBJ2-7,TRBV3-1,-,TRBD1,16,TGTGCCAGCAGCAAATCTACCGGGACAGGTGGGTACGAGCAGTACTTC,CASSKSTGTGGYEQYF
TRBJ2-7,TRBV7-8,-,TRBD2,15,TGTGCCAGCAGCCGTAGCGGGAGGCCCGCCTACGAGCAGTACTTC,CASSRSGRPAYEQYF